This TCR beta chain is drawn from a study of blood T cell repertoires in COVID-19. Clones were read by immunoSEQ multiplex PCR, and TCRdb kept only the in-frame ones, dropping some. This table has 290,000 or so clones, just over 90% appearing once. This TCR was recovered from a woman under 40 with COVID-19, enrolled during active disease. The sample taken for sequencing was peripheral blood.

CDR3 in amino acids: CASSENQGGNSPLHF. CDR3 DNA sequence: TGTGCCAGCAGTGAAAATCAGGGTGGGAATTCACCCCTCCACTTT. The rearrangement joins TRBV2 to TRBJ1-6, with D perhaps matching TRBD1 (5 bases). In germline, CDR1 is SNHLY, CDR2 FYNNEI. The V end lost 2 bases, the J end lost 7 bases, and 12 bases lay between the germline ends. The CDR3 spans 15 residues.